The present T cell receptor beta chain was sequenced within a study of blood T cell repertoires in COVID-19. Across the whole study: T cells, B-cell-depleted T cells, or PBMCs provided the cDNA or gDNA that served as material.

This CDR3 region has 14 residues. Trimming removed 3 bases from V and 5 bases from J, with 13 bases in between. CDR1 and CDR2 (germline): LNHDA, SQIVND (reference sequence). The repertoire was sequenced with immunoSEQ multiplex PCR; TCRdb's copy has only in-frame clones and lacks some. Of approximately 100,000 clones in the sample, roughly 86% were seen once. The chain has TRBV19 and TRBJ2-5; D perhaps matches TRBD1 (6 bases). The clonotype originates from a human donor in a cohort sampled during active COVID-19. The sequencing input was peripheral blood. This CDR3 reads CASSMAGAGETQYF. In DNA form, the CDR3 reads TGTGCCAGTAGTATGGCAGGGGCCGGGGAGACCCAGTACTTC.